The rows below give T cell receptor beta chains drawn from one sample of a study of cytomegalovirus exposure and HLA in healthy donors. The repertoire was sequenced with immunoSEQ multiplex PCR; TCRdb's copy has only in-frame clones and lacks some. The table lists approximately 150,000 clones, roughly 78% of them singletons. Sequencing was done on a sample of PBMCs. These receptors all come from a woman between 45 and 60 years old in good health and CMV-seropositive. CDR3s include the opening cysteine and the closing phenylalanine or tryptophan. A D gene is named only where the DNA matches it firmly. Not all rows give a size; the values are once, few, many and, for expanded clones, a class.

V gene,clone size,D gene,J gene,CDR3 DNA,CDR3 protein
TRBV4-2,-,TRBD2,TRBJ2-2,TGTGCCGGCAGCCACGCAGGGACTAGCGGGGGGCCGAACACCGGGGAGCTGTTTTTT,CAGSHAGTSGGPNTGELFF
TRBV29-1,-,-,TRBJ1-5,TGCAGCGTTGGAGGGGGAGCCAATCAGCCCCAGCATTTT,CSVGGGANQPQHF
TRBV5-1,-,-,TRBJ2-7,TGCGCCAGCAGCTCCGAAACGGGGGTTCTAGGCGAGCAGTACTTC,CASSSETGVLGEQYF
TRBV5-6,-,TRBD1,TRBJ2-3,TGTGCCAGCAGCCTAGGACAGGGCGCAGATACGCAGTATTTT,CASSLGQGADTQYF
TRBV30,-,-,TRBJ1-2,TGTGCCTGGAGTGACGGGATATATGGCTACACCTTC,CAWSDGIYGYTF
TRBV2,-,-,TRBJ2-4,TGTGCCGGGGGGTTGGCAGCCAAAAACATTCAGTACTTC,CAGGLAAKNIQYF
TRBV23-1,-,-,TRBJ1-2,TGCGCCAGCAGTCAAAAGAGAAGAGGCATGCTCGACTATGGCTACACCTTC,CASSQKRRGMLDYGYTF
TRBV30,-,-,TRBJ1-2,TGTGCCTGGAGTGTACGAGGGAACTATGGCTACACCTTC,CAWSVRGNYGYTF
TRBV2,-,-,TRBJ2-7,TGTGCCAGCAGTGCTTACGGGGGTACGTACGAGCAGTACTTC,CASSAYGGTYEQYF
TRBV20-1,-,-,TRBJ2-2,TGCAGTGCAGAGAGAACCGGGGAGCTGTTTTTT,CSAERTGELFF
TRBV6-1,-,-,TRBJ2-6,TGTGCCAGCAGTGAATTGTACTCTGGGGCCAACGTCCTGACTTTC,CASSELYSGANVLTF
TRBV18,-,-,TRBJ2-2,TGTGCCAGCTCACCCAGCAGGGGTCGGAACACCGGGGAGCTGTTTTTT,CASSPSRGRNTGELFF
TRBV7-9,-,-,TRBJ2-1,TGTGCCAGCAGAGGGGGTCCCGGGAATGAGCAGTTCTTC,CASRGGPGNEQFF
TRBV30,-,TRBD2,TRBJ2-5,TGTGCCTGGAGTGCGGCGGGGGGAATCGGAGAGACCCAGTACTTC,CAWSAAGGIGETQYF
TRBV27,-,-,TRBJ1-2,TGTGCCAGCAGACTGAACAGGGATTCAGGCTACACCTTC,CASRLNRDSGYTF
TRBV9,-,-,TRBJ2-5,TGTGCCAGCAGCGTAGGTACAGCCAAAGAGACCCAGTACTTC,CASSVGTAKETQYF
TRBV10-2,once,-,TRBJ1-5,TGCGCCAGCAGTCTTATGAATCAGCCCCAGCATTTT,CASSLMNQPQHF
TRBV28,-,TRBD2,TRBJ2-1,TGTGCCAGCAGCTCGACTAGCGGGGGGGCCAATGAGCAGTTCTTC,CASSSTSGGANEQFF
TRBV7-9,-,-,TRBJ2-3,TGTGCCAGCAGCTTAGTCGGGACTGGCACAGATACGCAGTATTTT,CASSLVGTGTDTQYF
TRBV27,once,TRBD1,TRBJ1-5,TGTGCCAGCAGTCCCCGACAGGGAATAGAGCCCCAGCATTTT,CASSPRQGIEPQHF
TRBV9,-,-,TRBJ2-5,TGTGCCAGCAGCGTAGGTCCGCGATCTGAAGAGACCCAGTACTTC,CASSVGPRSEETQYF
TRBV6-1,-,TRBD1,TRBJ1-1,TGTGCCAGCAGCGCGACAGGGGACACTGAAGCTTTCTTT,CASSATGDTEAFF
TRBV5-1,-,TRBD1,TRBJ2-7,TGCGCCAGCAGTGGACAGGGGGAGGACGAGCAGTACTTC,CASSGQGEDEQYF
TRBV29-1,-,TRBD1,TRBJ1-2,TGCAGCGTTGTCAGGGGACAGGCTTATGGCTACACCTTC,CSVVRGQAYGYTF
TRBV5-6,-,TRBD2,TRBJ2-5,TGTGCCAGCAGCTCCGGACTAGCGGGGCTATGGGAGACCCAGTACTTC,CASSSGLAGLWETQYF
TRBV5-1,once,TRBD1,TRBJ1-2,TGCGCCAGCAGCTTGGGGGGGACAGCTAACTATGGCTACACCTTC,CASSLGGTANYGYTF
TRBV18,-,-,TRBJ2-3,TGTGCCAGCTCACCACCCGGGGATAGTGAAGCAGATACGCAGTATTTT,CASSPPGDSEADTQYF
TRBV11-3,-,TRBD2,TRBJ2-1,TGTGCCAGCAGCGCAGGGACTAGCGGGGGGCGGAATGAGCAGTTCTTC,CASSAGTSGGRNEQFF
TRBV20-1,-,-,TRBJ1-1,TGCAGTGCTTCTTCGAACACTGAAGCTTTCTTT,CSASSNTEAFF
TRBV9,-,-,TRBJ2-5,TGTGCCAGCAGCCCGGACATTGGGGAGACCCAGTACTTC,CASSPDIGETQYF
TRBV11-3,-,TRBD1,TRBJ2-7,TGTGCCGGCAGCTTAGCGGGACAGGGGTCCCACGAGCAGTACTTC,CAGSLAGQGSHEQYF
TRBV6-5,-,-,TRBJ1-1,TGTGCCAGCAGTTACTCGAAGGGGGAAGCTTTCTTT,CASSYSKGEAFF
TRBV6-6,few,TRBD1,TRBJ2-2,TGTGCCAGCAGTTACGTGCAGGGGGTTTATGCCGGGGAGCTGTTTTTT,CASSYVQGVYAGELFF
TRBV28,-,-,TRBJ1-5,TGTGCCAGCAGTTATGGGGGCCAGGGCGAACAGCCCCAGCATTTT,CASSYGGQGEQPQHF
TRBV5-6,-,-,TRBJ2-5,TGTGCCAGCAGCTTGGTGGGGGCAGGGGAAGAGACCCAGTACTTC,CASSLVGAGEETQYF
TRBV12-5,-,TRBD1,TRBJ2-3,TGTGCTAGTTGTTCCAGGACAGGAGGCACAGATACGCAGTATTTT,CASCSRTGGTDTQYF
TRBV15,-,TRBD2,TRBJ2-3,TGTGCCACCAGCCGCGGGCGGGGGGGCCAGCGCACAGATACGCAGTATTTT,CATSRGRGGQRTDTQYF
TRBV5-5,-,TRBD1,TRBJ1-2,TGTGCCAGCAGCGGGGGACAGGGCTATGGCTACACCTTC,CASSGGQGYGYTF
TRBV21-1,few,-,TRBJ1-2,TGTGCCATCCTCCAGGGGCGCTATGGCTACACCTTC,CAILQGRYGYTF
TRBV7-3,-,-,TRBJ1-1,TGTGCCAGCAGCCATGGGGGGTTTAATGAAGCTTTCTTT,CASSHGGFNEAFF
TRBV10-3,-,-,TRBJ2-1,TGTGCCATCAGTGCGCAGGGGTCCTACAATGAGCAGTTCTTC,CAISAQGSYNEQFF
TRBV18,-,-,TRBJ2-7,TGTGCCAGCTCACCTACCGGGTCCACCTACGAGCAGTACTTC,CASSPTGSTYEQYF
TRBV7-9,-,TRBD2,TRBJ2-5,TGTGCCAGCAGCCGGGGAGGGGCAGAGACCCAGTACTTC,CASSRGGAETQYF
TRBV19,-,-,TRBJ1-5,TGTGCCAGTAGTATCGCAGGGTTCAATCAGCCCCAGCATTTT,CASSIAGFNQPQHF
TRBV27,-,TRBD1,TRBJ1-4,TGTGCCAGCAGTTCCGGGACAGGGGGTAGTGAAAAACTGTTTTTT,CASSSGTGGSEKLFF
TRBV2,-,TRBD1,TRBJ2-7,TGTGCCAGCAGGCAAGGGACAGGGTCCTACGAGCAGTACTTC,CASRQGTGSYEQYF
TRBV7-6,-,-,TRBJ1-1,TGTGCCAGCAGCTTAGGGCTGTCAAACACTGAAGCTTTCTTT,CASSLGLSNTEAFF
TRBV11-2,-,-,TRBJ2-1,TGTGCCAGCAGCTTCCGAGGGGACCGGGGGGCTTACAATGAGCAGTTCTTC,CASSFRGDRGAYNEQFF
TRBV10-3,-,-,TRBJ1-4,TGTGCCATCGCGACAGGCCTTAATGAAAAACTGTTTTTT,CAIATGLNEKLFF
TRBV7-6,-,TRBD1,TRBJ2-6,TGTGCCAGCAGCCGTTTTGGACAGGGGTTATCTGGGGCCAACGTCCTGACTTTC,CASSRFGQGLSGANVLTF
TRBV25-1,-,-,TRBJ2-3,TGTGCCAGCAGTGAAGTGGGGGGTAGGACAGATACGCAGTATTTT,CASSEVGGRTDTQYF
TRBV21-1,-,-,TRBJ2-2,TGTGCCAGCAGCAGGATAGCGGGGGCCTCATCCCGAGGGACCGGGGAGCTGTTTTTT,CASSRIAGASSRGTGELFF
TRBV6-4,-,TRBD1,TRBJ2-2,TGTGCCAGCAGTGTTGGACAGGACACCGGGGAGCTGTTTTTT,CASSVGQDTGELFF
TRBV28,-,-,TRBJ1-1,TGTGCCAGCAGTTTTAGCCCAGGGAGGTACACTGAAGCTTTCTTT,CASSFSPGRYTEAFF
TRBV5-1,-,-,TRBJ1-2,TGCGCCAGCAGCTTGGCCGCGGCCCTCGGGGACTATGGCTACACCTTC,CASSLAAALGDYGYTF
TRBV4-2,-,-,TRBJ2-7,TGTGCCAGCAGCCCAGGGCCGGGGGAGAGCTCCTACGAGCAGTACTTC,CASSPGPGESSYEQYF
TRBV7-2,-,-,TRBJ1-5,TGTGCCAGCAGCTTAGTCAGGATAAGCAATCAGCCCCAGCATTTT,CASSLVRISNQPQHF
TRBV6-6,-,-,TRBJ1-5,TGTGCCAGCAGCTACAGGCCCCTAGAGCCCCAGCATTTT,CASSYRPLEPQHF
TRBV7-9,-,-,TRBJ2-1,TGTGCCAGCAGCATACAGGTGGATGGGCAGTTCTTC,CASSIQVDGQFF
TRBV5-1,-,TRBD2,TRBJ2-5,TGCGCCAGCAGACCGGGACTAGCGGGGGGCAGACCCGCTCGAGAGACCCAGTACTTC,CASRPGLAGGRPARETQYF